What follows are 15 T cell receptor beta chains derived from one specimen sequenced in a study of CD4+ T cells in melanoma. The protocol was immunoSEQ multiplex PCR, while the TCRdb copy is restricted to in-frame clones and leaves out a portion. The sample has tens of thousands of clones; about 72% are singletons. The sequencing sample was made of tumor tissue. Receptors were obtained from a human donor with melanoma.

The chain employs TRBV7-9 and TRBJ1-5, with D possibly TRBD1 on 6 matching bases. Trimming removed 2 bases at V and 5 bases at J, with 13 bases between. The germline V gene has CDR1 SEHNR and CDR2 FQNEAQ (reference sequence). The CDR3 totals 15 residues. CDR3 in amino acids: CASSLTGSNYQPQHF. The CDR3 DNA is TGTGCCAGCAGCTTAACAGGGTCAAACTATCAGCCCCAGCATTTT.

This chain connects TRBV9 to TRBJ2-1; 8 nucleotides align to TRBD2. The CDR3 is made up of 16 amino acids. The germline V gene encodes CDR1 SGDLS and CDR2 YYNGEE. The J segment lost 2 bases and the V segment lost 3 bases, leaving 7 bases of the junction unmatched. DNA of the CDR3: TGTGCCAGCAGCGGGTCGGGGACTAGGACCTACAATGAGCAGTTCTTC. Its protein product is CASSGSGTRTYNEQFF.

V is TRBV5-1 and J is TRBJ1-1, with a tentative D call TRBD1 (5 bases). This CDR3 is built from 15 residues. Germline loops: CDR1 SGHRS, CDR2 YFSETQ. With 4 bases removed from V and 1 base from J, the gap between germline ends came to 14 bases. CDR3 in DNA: TGCGCCAGCAGCGCTGCCGGGACGGGGAACACTGAAGCTTTCTTT. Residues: CASSAAGTGNTEAFF.

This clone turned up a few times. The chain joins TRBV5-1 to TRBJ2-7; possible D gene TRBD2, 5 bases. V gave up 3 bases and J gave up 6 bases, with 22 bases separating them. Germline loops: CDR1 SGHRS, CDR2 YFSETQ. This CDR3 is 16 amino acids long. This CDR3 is CASSSVGLEGSGEQYF. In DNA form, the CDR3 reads TGCGCCAGCAGCTCCGTAGGTCTTGAGGGAAGTGGCGAGCAGTACTTC. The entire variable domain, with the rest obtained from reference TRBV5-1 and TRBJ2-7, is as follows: KAGVTQTPRYLIKTRGQQVTLSCSPISGHRSVSWYQQTPGQGLQFLFEYFSETQRNKGNFPGRFSGRQFSNSRSEMNVSTLELGDSALYLCASSSVGLEGSGEQYFGPGTRLTVT.

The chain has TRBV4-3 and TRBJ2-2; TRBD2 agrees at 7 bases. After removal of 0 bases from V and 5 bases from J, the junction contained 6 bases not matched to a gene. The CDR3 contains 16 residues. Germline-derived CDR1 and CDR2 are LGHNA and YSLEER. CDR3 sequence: CASSQEPGLQTGELFF. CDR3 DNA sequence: TGCGCCAGCAGCCAAGAACCGGGACTACAAACCGGGGAGCTGTTTTTT.

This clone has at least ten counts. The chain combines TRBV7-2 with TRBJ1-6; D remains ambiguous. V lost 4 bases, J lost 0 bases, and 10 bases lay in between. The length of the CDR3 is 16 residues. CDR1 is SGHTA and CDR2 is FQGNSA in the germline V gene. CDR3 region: CASSSSTVSYNSPLHF. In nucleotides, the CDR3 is TGTGCCAGCAGCTCCAGCACTGTCTCCTATAATTCACCCCTCCACTTT.

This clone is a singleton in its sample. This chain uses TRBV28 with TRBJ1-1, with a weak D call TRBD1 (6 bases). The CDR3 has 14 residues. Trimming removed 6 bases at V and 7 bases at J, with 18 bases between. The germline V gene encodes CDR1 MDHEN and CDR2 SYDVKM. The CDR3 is CASSLAGGLGEAFF. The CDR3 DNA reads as TGTGCCAGCAGCTTGGCCGGGGGGCTAGGTGAAGCTTTCTTT.

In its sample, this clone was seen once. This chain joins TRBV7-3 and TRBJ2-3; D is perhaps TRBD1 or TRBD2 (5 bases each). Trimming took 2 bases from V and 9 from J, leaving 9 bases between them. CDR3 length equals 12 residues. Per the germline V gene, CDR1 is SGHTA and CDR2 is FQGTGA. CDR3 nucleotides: TGTGCCAGCAGCTTACCCCGGGACACGCAGTATTTT. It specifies CASSLPRDTQYF.

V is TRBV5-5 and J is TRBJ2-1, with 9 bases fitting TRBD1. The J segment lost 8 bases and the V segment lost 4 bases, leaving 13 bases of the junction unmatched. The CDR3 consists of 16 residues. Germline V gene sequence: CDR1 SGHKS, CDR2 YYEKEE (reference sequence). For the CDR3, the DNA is TGTGCCAGCAGCCTACGACGGACAGGGGAGAAGGATGAGCAGTTCTTC. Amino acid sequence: CASSLRRTGEKDEQFF.

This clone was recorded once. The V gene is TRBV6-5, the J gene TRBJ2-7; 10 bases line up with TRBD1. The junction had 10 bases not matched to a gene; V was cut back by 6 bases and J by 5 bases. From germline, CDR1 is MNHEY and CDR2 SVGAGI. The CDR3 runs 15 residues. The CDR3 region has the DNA TGTGCCAGCAGCCCGTCGACAGGGGGCTACAACGAGCAGTACTTC. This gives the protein CASSPSTGGYNEQYF.

In DNA, the CDR3 is TGTGCCATCAGTGGACAGTTGTCTGGGGCCAACGTCCTGACTTTC. It yields the protein CAISGQLSGANVLTF. The chain couples TRBV10-3 to TRBJ2-6, with a weak D call TRBD1 (5 bases). Germline CDR1 and CDR2: ENHRY and SYGVKD. The CDR3 is 15 amino acids. The ends were cut back, 4 bases at V and 1 base at J, with 8 bases in the middle.

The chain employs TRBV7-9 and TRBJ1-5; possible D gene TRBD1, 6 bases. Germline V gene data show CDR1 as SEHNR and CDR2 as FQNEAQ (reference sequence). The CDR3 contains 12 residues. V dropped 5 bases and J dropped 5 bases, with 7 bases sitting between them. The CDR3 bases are TGTGCCAGCAGCAACAGGGATCAGCCCCAGCATTTT. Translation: CASSNRDQPQHF.

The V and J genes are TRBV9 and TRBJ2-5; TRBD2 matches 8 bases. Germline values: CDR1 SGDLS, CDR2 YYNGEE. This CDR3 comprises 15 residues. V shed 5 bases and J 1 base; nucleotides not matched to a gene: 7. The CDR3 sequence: CASSWAGGTQETQYF. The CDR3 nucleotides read TGTGCCAGCAGTTGGGCGGGGGGTACCCAAGAGACCCAGTACTTC.

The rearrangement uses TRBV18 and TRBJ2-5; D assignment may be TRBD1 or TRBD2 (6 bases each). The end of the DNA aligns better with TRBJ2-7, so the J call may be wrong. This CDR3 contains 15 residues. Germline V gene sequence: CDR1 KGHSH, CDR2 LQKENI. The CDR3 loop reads CASSLGGRDRYEQYF. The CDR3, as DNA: TGTGCCAGCTCACTCGGGGGCAGGGATCGCTACGAGCAGTACTTC.

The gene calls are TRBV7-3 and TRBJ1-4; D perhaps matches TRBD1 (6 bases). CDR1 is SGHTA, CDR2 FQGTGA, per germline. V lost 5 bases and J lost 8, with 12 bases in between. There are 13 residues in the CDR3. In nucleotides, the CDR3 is TGTGCCAGCAGCCCACAACAGGGAGAAAAACTGTTTTTT. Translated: CASSPQQGEKLFF.